Detailed here is one TCR beta chain. Antigen unknown. This sample was included in a study of cytomegalovirus exposure and HLA in healthy donors. On the study more broadly: Of several hundred genotyped donors, more than 65% grouped in the Caucasian-associated ancestry cluster. Study conclusions and caveats: In vitro data verified a few CMV-associated chains as specific for CMV antigens. It was taken for granted in presence/absence analyses that sequencing depth across donors was roughly uniform.

60 Vbeta and 13 Jbeta primers were used in PCR. Produced via immunoSEQ multiplex PCR; TCRdb's table is partial and in-frame only. The sample lists 95,000 to 150,000 clones; roughly 14% were seen once. The CDR3 runs 14 residues. V was trimmed by 7 bases and J by 2 bases, leaving 14 bases between them. Germline lookup yields CDR1 SGHRS and CDR2 YFSETQ. Input material: PBMCs. This chain uses TRBV5-1 with TRBJ2-3, with D maybe TRBD1 (6 bases). This clonotype was sampled from a woman between 18 and 29 years old in good health and CMV-seronegative. The CDR3 sequence: CASRIRDNTDTQYF. The CDR3 region has the DNA TGCGCCAGCCGAATCCGGGACAACACAGATACGCAGTATTTT.